The clone carrying this T cell receptor beta chain was observed a single time. Its antigen is unidentified. The V and J ends lost 4 bases and 7 bases, in that order; junction bases with no gene match: 8. CDR1 and CDR2 from the germline V gene are GTSNPN and SVGIG (reference sequence). The CDR3 is made up of 15 amino acids. During colonoscopy, one to two rectal pinch biopsies were collected. The assay was run at survey level. Sequenced by immunoSEQ multiplex PCR; TCRdb stores in-frame clones only, minus some. The data show 30,000 to 35,000 clones, with roughly 81% seen just once and around 0.96% held by the top ten. This record comes from a study of pediatric ulcerative colitis. General study results and limits: This repertoire reflects total lymphocytes rather than subpopulations like regulatory T cells. Compared with controls, ulcerative colitis showed greater blood-rectum clone sharing. In rectum, acute severe colitis had expanded clones and less diversity.

The source material was gut tissue. The source of this sequence is a boy aged 10-17 years with mild ulcerative colitis. V and J are TRBV30 and TRBJ1-5; 12 bases match TRBD1. This CDR3 is CAWTPGQGAAQPQHF. Written as DNA, the CDR3 is TGTGCCTGGACACCGGGACAGGGGGCGGCCCAGCCCCAGCATTTT. The full variable domain, completed using reference TRBV30 and TRBJ1-5, is SQTIHQWPATLVQPVGSPLSLECTVEGTSNPNLYWYRQAAGRGLQLLFYSVGIGQISSEVPQNLSASRPQDRQFILSSKKLLLSDSGFYLCAWTPGQGAAQPQHFGDGTRLSIL.